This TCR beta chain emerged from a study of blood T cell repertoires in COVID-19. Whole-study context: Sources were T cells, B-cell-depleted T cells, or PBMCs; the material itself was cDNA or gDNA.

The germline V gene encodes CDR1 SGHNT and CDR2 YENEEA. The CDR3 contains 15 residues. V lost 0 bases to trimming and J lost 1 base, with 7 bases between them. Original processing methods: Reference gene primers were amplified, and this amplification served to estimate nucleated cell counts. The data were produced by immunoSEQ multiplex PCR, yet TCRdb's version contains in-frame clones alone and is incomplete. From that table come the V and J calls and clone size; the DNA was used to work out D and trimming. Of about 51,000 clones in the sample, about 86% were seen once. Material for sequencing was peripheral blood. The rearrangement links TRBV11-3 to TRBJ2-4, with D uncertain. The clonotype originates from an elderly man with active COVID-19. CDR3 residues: CASSLETLAKNIQYF. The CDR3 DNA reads TGTGCCAGCAGCTTAGAAACTTTGGCCAAAAACATTCAGTACTTC.